Reported below is one T cell receptor (beta chain). The antigen remains unidentified. This sample was included in a study of T-cell reconstitution after alpha-beta-depleted transplantation in children. Study-wide results and caveats: Alpha-beta T cells present about two months after transplant were reported to originate from several hundred expanded graft clones. In some patients, recipient T cells and intrathymic progenitors surviving conditioning explained high day-60 diversity. At the one-year point after transplant, T-cell counts and TCRbeta diversity were found to come mostly from T cells that had been newly produced.

The CDR3 sequence is 13 residues long. V lost 4 bases to trimming and J lost 3 bases; unmatched junction nucleotides: 3. Germline values: CDR1 SGHRS, CDR2 YFSETQ. Unique molecular identifiers were built into the TCRbeta library. Each CDR3 protein gets one entry after TCRdb re-called the PCR reads with MiXCR. The repertoire holds about 500,000 distinct CDR3 sequences, with roughly an eighth as singletons. The V call is TRBV5-1, the J call TRBJ2-5; 7 nucleotides agree with TRBD1. The sequenced sample was PBMCs, mostly from graft donor cells, obtained 180 days after TCRalphabeta/CD19-depleted stem cell transplant. This TCR was sampled from a female patient between 2 and 10 years old who had a stem cell transplant for aplastic anemia, so the T cells may come from the graft donor. CDR3: CASSRQGEETQYF. CDR3 DNA sequence: TGCGCCAGCAGCCGGCAGGGGGAAGAGACCCAGTACTTC.